This T cell receptor (beta chain) is drawn from a study of blood T cell repertoires in COVID-19. V lost 3 bases, J lost 10 bases, and 12 bases stayed unmatched. The germline CDR1 and CDR2 sequences are KGHSH and LQKENI. The CDR3 contains 15 residues. Measured with immunoSEQ multiplex PCR; TCRdb has only the in-frame clones, and not every one. This sample carries roughly 100,000 clones, over 80% of them seen once, and the ten largest clones take around 15%. Sequencing was performed on peripheral blood. The chain recombines TRBV18 with TRBJ2-5, with 9 nucleotides matching TRBD2. The source of this sequence is a man aged 45-65 years with acute or convalescent COVID-19. CDR3 sequence (DNA): TGTGCCAGCTCACCGCGGCAGCGGGGGGACGGGGGCCAGTACTTC. As protein: CASSPRQRGDGGQYF.